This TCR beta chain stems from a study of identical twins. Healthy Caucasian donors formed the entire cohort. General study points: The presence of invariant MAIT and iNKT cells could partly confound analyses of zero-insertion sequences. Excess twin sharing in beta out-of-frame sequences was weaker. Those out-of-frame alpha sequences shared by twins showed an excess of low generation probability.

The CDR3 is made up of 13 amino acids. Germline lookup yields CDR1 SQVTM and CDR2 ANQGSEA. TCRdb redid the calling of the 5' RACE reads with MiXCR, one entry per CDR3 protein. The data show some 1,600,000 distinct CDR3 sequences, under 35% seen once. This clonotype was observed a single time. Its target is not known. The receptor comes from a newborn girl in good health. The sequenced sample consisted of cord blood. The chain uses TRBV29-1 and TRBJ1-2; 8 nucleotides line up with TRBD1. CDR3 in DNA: TGCCTGACAGGGGAGGGAATTAACTATGGCTACACCTTC. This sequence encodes CLTGEGINYGYTF.